These 30 T cell receptor beta chains were all obtained from the same sample, sequenced in a study of human T cells and chemical hapten exposure (dated by TCRdb to the early 2020s). According to the study, the label for this sample's time point signals: pre-sensitization, week 0. The treatment or condition label for this specimen denotes: therapeutic diphenylcyclopropenone sensitization with weekly scalp DPC. Library construction relied on RACE. Sequencing instrument: NextSeq 500. TCRdb's own reprocessing of the public reads used fastp at Q25 and MiXCR and kept productive beta chains. Rows with one shared CDR3 protein collapse into an entry with the most common genes and DNA. The sample profile shows a few hundred thousand distinct CDR3 sequences; roughly 7.4% of them were found once. Of the sample, 1.2% is held by the ten largest clones. The input for sequencing was whole blood, taken in connection with sensitization to the hapten diphenylcyclopropenone (DPC). Receptors originate from a man aged 18 to 30 with alopecia areata. Some clones in this sample may be carry-over from other donors' samples.

This clonotype turned up a few times. V and J are TRBV11-1 and TRBJ1-1; perhaps TRBD1 as D (5 bases). Looked up from germline, CDR1 is SGHAT and CDR2 is FQDESV (reference sequence). The V end was cut by 6 bases, the J end by 6 bases, with 17 bases between. The CDR3 totals 14 residues. The CDR3 DNA reads TGTGCCAGCAGGAAACGCCCTCCGGGACCTGAAGCTTTCTTT. The encoded protein is CASRKRPPGPEAFF.

This clonotype was recorded a few times. The chain is built from TRBV20-1 and TRBJ2-3; 7 bases fit TRBD1. V lost 6 bases and J lost 2; bases outside the gene matches: 2. This CDR3 is 12 amino acids long. Germline CDR1 and CDR2: DFQATT and SNEGSKA (reference sequence). CDR3: CSAGTDTDTQYF. CDR3 in DNA: TGCAGTGCCGGGACAGACACAGATACGCAGTATTTT.

As to this clonotype: The junction differs from germline at one of its ends, possibly a read error. This rearrangement joins TRBV20-1 to TRBJ1-5; 8 bases are a match to TRBD1. There are 17 residues in the CDR3. CDR1 DFQATT and CDR2 SNEGSKA come from the germline V gene (reference sequence). The CDR3 DNA reads as TGCAGTGCTGCCCCGGGACAGGCGGGTACTAGCGATCAGCCCCAGCATTTT. This gives the protein CSAAPGQAGTSDQPQHF.

J is TRBJ2-5 and V is TRBV5-1, with D possibly matching TRBD1 (6 bases). This CDR3 contains 15 residues. Germline lookup yields CDR1 SGHRS and CDR2 YFSETQ. The V gene lost 0 bases and the J gene lost 4 bases, with 13 bases spanning the gap. In DNA form, the CDR3 reads TGCGCCAGCAGCTTGGAGACAGGTCCTGCAGAGACCCAGTACTTC. Protein: CASSLETGPAETQYF. Combining the CDR3 with reference TRBV5-1 and TRBJ2-5 gives the whole variable domain KAGVTQTPRYLIKTRGQQVTLSCSPISGHRSVSWYQQTPGQGLQFLFEYFSETQRNKGNFPGRFSGRQFSNSRSEMNVSTLELGDSALYLCASSLETGPAETQYFGPGTRLLVL.

A few counts support this clonotype. V is TRBV20-1 and J is TRBJ1-5; 9 nucleotides line up with TRBD1. J was trimmed by 0 bases and V by 5 bases; bases with no gene match: 5. This CDR3 has 15 residues. CDR1 is DFQATT and CDR2 is SNEGSKA in the germline V gene (reference sequence). In DNA, the CDR3 is TGCAGTGCTGGACAGGGGACCTATAGCAATCAGCCCCAGCATTTT. Translation gives CSAGQGTYSNQPQHF.

The chain carries TRBV2 and TRBJ2-7; D unclear. The CDR3 covers 14 residues. The germline V gene encodes CDR1 SNHLY and CDR2 FYNNEI. The V end lost 6 bases, the J end lost 4 bases, and 16 bases lay between the germline ends. The CDR3 DNA follows: TGTGCCAGCAGAAGGGTACTCCCTCGATACGAGCAGTACTTC. It codes for CASRRVLPRYEQYF.

This clonotype showed up just a few times. The chain uses TRBV27 and TRBJ1-1, with 8 bases lining up with TRBD1. Germline V gene sequence: CDR1 MNHEY, CDR2 SMNVEV (reference sequence). The CDR3 is 16 residues long. Unmatched junction bases numbered 11, after V lost 6 bases and J lost 2 bases. CDR3 sequence (DNA): TGTGCCAGCAGCACGACCGGACAGGGACTCAACACTGAAGCTTTCTTT. Amino acids: CASSTTGQGLNTEAFF.

The table lists this clonotype with a few counts. The V gene is TRBV20-1, the J gene TRBJ1-1; tentative D call: TRBD1 (5 bases). CDR3 length: 15 amino acids. V was shortened by 1 base and J by 0 bases, with 12 bases between the two germline ends. Germline V CDR1 and CDR2: DFQATT, SNEGSKA (reference sequence). The CDR3 DNA reads as TGCAGTGCTAGAGGTTGGTCGACAGTGAACACTGAAGCTTTCTTT. It yields the protein CSARGWSTVNTEAFF.

This clonotype occurred a few times. V gene TRBV4-2 combines with J gene TRBJ2-4; TRBD1 is a possible D gene (5 bases). The CDR3 extends over 16 amino acids. V lost 0 bases, J lost 4 bases, and 13 bases lay in between. In germline, CDR1 is LGHNA, CDR2 YNFKEQ. The CDR3 region is CASSQEGAEEKNIQYF. The CDR3 nucleotides are TGTGCCAGCAGCCAAGAAGGGGCTGAGGAAAAAAACATTCAGTACTTC.

A few counts support this clonotype. The chain combines TRBV6-1 with TRBJ2-3, with 7 bases lining up with TRBD1. The CDR3 runs 14 residues. V was clipped by 7 bases and J by 1 base; unmatched bases: 5. CDR1 is MNHNS and CDR2 is SASEGT in the germline V gene. The CDR3 coding sequence is TGTGCCAGCATACGACAGGGAGGCACAGATACGCAGTATTTT. Translated, it gives CASIRQGGTDTQYF.

This clonotype was seen only a few times. V gene TRBV10-1 combines with J gene TRBJ1-1; TRBD1 agrees at 9 bases. Unmatched junction bases numbered 8, after V lost 6 bases and J lost 6 bases. Germline assignment: CDR1 WNHNN and CDR2 SYGVQD (reference sequence). The CDR3 covers 14 residues. For the CDR3, the DNA is TGCGCCAGCAGGCCGGACAGGGGCCCATCTGAAGCTTTCTTT. This sequence encodes CASRPDRGPSEAFF.

The V call is TRBV3-1, the J call TRBJ1-6, with D tentatively TRBD1 (5 bases). V was clipped by 4 bases and J by 13 bases, with 20 bases between them. There are 15 residues in the CDR3. Per germline, CDR1 LGHDT and CDR2 YNNKEL (reference sequence). The CDR3 region has the DNA TGTGCCAGCAGCCCGCCGAGGACACGAGCAAACCCCCTCCACTTT. It yields the protein CASSPPRTRANPLHF.

In its sample, this clonotype was seen a few times. This rearrangement joins TRBV29-1 to TRBJ2-2; D is undetermined. This CDR3 is 16 amino acids long. The V gene's germline CDR1 is SQVTM and CDR2 ANQGSEA. The V and J ends lost 0 bases and 5 bases respectively, with 16 bases between them. CDR3 nucleotides: TGCAGCGTTGAAGATGGTCGCAGGCCCCGGACCGGGGAGCTGTTTTTT. This sequence encodes CSVEDGRRPRTGELFF.

This clonotype was seen many times. The chain recombines TRBV7-2 with TRBJ2-5, with D hard to call. Trimming took off 7 bases at V and 4 bases at J, with 25 bases between the two ends. Germline CDR1 is SGHTA and CDR2 is FQGNSA. The CDR3 length is 17 residues. The CDR3, as DNA: TGTGCCAGCACCCCTTCGAACCAAAGGTTACCGAGAGAGACCCAGTACTTC. This sequence encodes CASTPSNQRLPRETQYF. Using reference TRBV7-2 and TRBJ2-5 for the parts outside the CDR3, the full variable domain is GAGVSQSPSNKVTEKGKDVELRCDPISGHTALYWYRQSLGQGLEFLIYFQGNSAPDKSGLPSDRFSAERTGGSVSTLTIQRTQQEDSAVYLCASTPSNQRLPRETQYFGPGTRLLVL.

A few counts support this clonotype. The chain links TRBV6-6 to TRBJ2-6; D unclear. Germline V gene lookup returns CDR1 MNHNY and CDR2 SVGAGI (reference sequence). With 8 bases removed from V and 2 bases from J, the gap between germline ends came to 10 bases. This CDR3 has 14 residues. The CDR3 sequence is CASSWVTGANVLTF. CDR3 bases: TGTGCCAGCTCGTGGGTCACTGGGGCCAACGTCCTGACTTTC.

The chain couples TRBV11-3 to TRBJ2-1; TRBD1 matches 9 bases. J gave up 7 bases and V 3 bases, and 4 bases lay outside the gene matches. The CDR3 loop spans 14 amino acids. In germline, CDR1 is SGHNT, CDR2 YENEEA. The CDR3 spells CASSFGTGLNEQFF. CDR3 DNA sequence: TGTGCCAGCAGCTTTGGGACAGGGTTGAATGAGCAGTTCTTC.

This clonotype was detected a few times. The V gene is TRBV12-3 or TRBV12-4, the J gene TRBJ1-5; a weak D match, TRBD1 (6 bases). This CDR3 contains 16 residues. The V end was cut by 5 bases, the J end by 5 bases, with 19 bases between. CDR3 DNA: TGTGCCAGCAGTCCGACGGGACACGGAGGTGATCAGCCCCAGCATTTT. Amino acid sequence: CASSPTGHGGDQPQHF.

This clonotype was detected ten times or more. The chain couples TRBV29-1 to TRBJ1-6, with 10 nucleotides matching TRBD1. Germline V gives CDR1 SQVTM, CDR2 ANQGSEA. The trim removed 7 bases at V and 9 bases at J, leaving 9 bases unmatched. The CDR3 runs 14 residues. The CDR3 is CSAQEGQGSSPLHF. DNA for the CDR3: TGCAGCGCTCAGGAGGGACAGGGGTCTTCACCCCTCCACTTT. Full variable domain (outside the CDR3, taken from reference TRBV29-1 and TRBJ1-6): SAVISQKPSRDICQRGTSLTIQCQVDSQVTMMFWYRQQPGQSLTLIATANQGSEATYESGFVIDKFPISRPNLTFSTLTVSNMSPEDSSIYLCSAQEGQGSSPLHFGNGTRLTVT.

The CDR3 protein is CSVGRTVNQPQHF. The CDR3 DNA reads as TGCAGCGTTGGTAGGACAGTTAATCAGCCCCAGCATTTT. The chain joins TRBV29-1 to TRBJ1-5, with D tentatively TRBD1 (6 bases). V was cut by 4 bases and J by 4 bases, with 11 bases left in between. CDR1 is SQVTM and CDR2 is ANQGSEA in the germline V gene. There are 13 residues in the CDR3.

This clonotype was detected only a few times. The CDR3 coding sequence is TGTGCCATCAGTGAGTCCGCACTAGCGGGTTCCGGGGAGCTGTTTTTT. It yields the protein CAISESALAGSGELFF. The chain links TRBV10-3 to TRBJ2-2, with TRBD2 matching over 9 bases. The germline gives CDR1 ENHRY, CDR2 SYGVKD. The CDR3 totals 16 residues. V dropped 0 bases and J dropped 6; count of bases not matched to a gene: 5.

This clonotype came up a few times. CDR3 sequence reads: CASSLETALGYGYTF. The CDR3 nucleotides read TGTGCCAGCAGCTTAGAGACGGCTTTAGGCTATGGCTACACCTTC. The chain is built from TRBV7-9 and TRBJ1-2; D gene uncertain. There are 15 residues in the CDR3. The germline V and J ends were trimmed by 1 base and 4 bases, with 13 bases remaining between them. Germline V gene data show CDR1 as SEHNR and CDR2 as FQNEAQ (reference sequence).

The rearrangement joins TRBV6-2 or TRBV6-3 to TRBJ2-2, with a weak D call TRBD2 (7 bases). CDR3 size: 16 residues. Trimming removed 5 bases at V and 4 bases at J, with 17 bases between. CDR1 MNHEY and CDR2 SVGEGT come from the germline V gene. CDR3 loop: CASSLIRGALTGELFF. The CDR3 DNA reads TGTGCCAGCAGTCTCATCCGGGGGGCCCTCACCGGGGAGCTGTTTTTT.

This clonotype was counted only a few times. V usage is TRBV21-1 and J usage is TRBJ2-5; the table gives TRBD1 as D, unverified against the DNA. TRBV21-1 is noted as a pseudogene. CDR3 size: 15 residues. Here the CDR3 reads CASSNDGTGEETQYF. The CDR3 DNA reads TGTGCCAGCAGCAACGATGGGACAGGGGAAGAGACCCAGTACTTC.

The gene calls are TRBV6-5 and TRBJ1-5; maybe TRBD1 (6 bases). The germline V gene encodes CDR1 MNHEY and CDR2 SVGAGI. The CDR3 has 15 residues. V was pared by 4 bases and J by 3 bases, with 13 bases between. CDR3 sequence (DNA): TGTGCCAGCAGTTCACTAAACAGGGTCAATCAGCCCCAGCATTTT. Protein product: CASSSLNRVNQPQHF.

The chain recombines TRBV7-9 with TRBJ2-3, with D perhaps matching TRBD1 or TRBD2 (5 bases each). Trimming stripped 4 bases from V and 4 bases from J, with 18 bases between. This CDR3 comprises 16 residues. CDR1 is SEHNR, CDR2 FQNEAQ, per germline (reference sequence). In nucleotides, the CDR3 is TGTGCCAGCAGCTCTGGACTCGAGGGGAGCGCAGATACGCAGTATTTT. It is translated as CASSSGLEGSADTQYF.

Only a few counts were recorded for this clonotype. The chain recombines TRBV6-6 with TRBJ2-6; 7 bases fit TRBD1. Germline trimming cut 4 bases from V and 0 bases from J; bases unmatched to any gene: 6. Per the germline V gene, CDR1 is MNHNY and CDR2 is SVGAGI (reference sequence). The CDR3 has 17 amino acids. The CDR3 DNA sequence: TGTGCCAGCAGTTGGGACAGCCTCTCCTCTGGGGCCAACGTCCTGACTTTC. Translation gives CASSWDSLSSGANVLTF.

This clonotype was picked up a small number of times. The J gene is TRBJ2-1, the V gene TRBV4-3, with D hard to call. V shed 0 bases and J shed 8 bases, with 11 bases lying between them. The CDR3 is 14 residues long. CDR1 is LGHNA, CDR2 YSLEER, per germline. The CDR3 sequence: CASSQEWDRDEQFF. In nucleotides, the CDR3 is TGCGCCAGCAGCCAAGAATGGGATAGGGATGAGCAGTTCTTC.

This clonotype was seen at least ten times. This chain joins TRBV5-1 and TRBJ2-1; TRBD1 aligns across 9 bases. The V and J ends lost 0 bases and 5 bases, in that order; junction bases with no gene match: 3. The CDR3 is 15 amino acids. Germline values: CDR1 SGHRS, CDR2 YFSETQ. The chain's CDR3 is CASSLGTGVNNEQFF. The CDR3 region has the DNA TGCGCCAGCAGCTTGGGGACAGGGGTAAACAATGAGCAGTTCTTC.

This clonotype was picked up many times. The rearrangement joins TRBV7-9 to TRBJ2-4; TRBD1 matches at 9 bases. The CDR3 has 15 residues. Germline CDR1 SEHNR, CDR2 FQNEAQ (reference sequence). Trimming took 1 base from V and 8 from J; bases not matched to a gene: 6. In DNA form, the CDR3 reads TGTGCCAGCAGCTTAGGGGACAGGGATAGGGACATTCAGTACTTC. This sequence encodes CASSLGDRDRDIQYF.

This chain links TRBV20-1 with TRBJ2-3; 10 positions agree with TRBD2. J gave up 6 bases and V 2 bases, and 8 bases lay outside the gene matches. Per the germline V gene, CDR1 is DFQATT and CDR2 is SNEGSKA (reference sequence). The CDR3 runs 15 residues. CDR3 bases: TGCAGTGCTAGAATAGTAGCGGGGGGAAGGGATACGCAGTATTTT. This codes for CSARIVAGGRDTQYF.